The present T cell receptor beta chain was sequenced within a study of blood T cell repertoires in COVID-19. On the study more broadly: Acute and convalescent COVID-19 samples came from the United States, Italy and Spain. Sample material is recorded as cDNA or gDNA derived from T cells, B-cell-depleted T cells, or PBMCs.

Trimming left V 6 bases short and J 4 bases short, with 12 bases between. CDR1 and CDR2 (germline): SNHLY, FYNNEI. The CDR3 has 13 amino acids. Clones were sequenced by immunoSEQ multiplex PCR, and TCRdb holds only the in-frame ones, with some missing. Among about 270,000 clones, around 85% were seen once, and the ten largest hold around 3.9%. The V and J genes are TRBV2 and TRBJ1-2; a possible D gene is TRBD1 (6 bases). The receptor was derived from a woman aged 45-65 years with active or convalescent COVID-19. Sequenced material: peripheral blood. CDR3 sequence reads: CASRNRDLYGYTF. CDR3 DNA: TGTGCCAGCAGGAACAGGGACCTCTATGGCTACACCTTC.